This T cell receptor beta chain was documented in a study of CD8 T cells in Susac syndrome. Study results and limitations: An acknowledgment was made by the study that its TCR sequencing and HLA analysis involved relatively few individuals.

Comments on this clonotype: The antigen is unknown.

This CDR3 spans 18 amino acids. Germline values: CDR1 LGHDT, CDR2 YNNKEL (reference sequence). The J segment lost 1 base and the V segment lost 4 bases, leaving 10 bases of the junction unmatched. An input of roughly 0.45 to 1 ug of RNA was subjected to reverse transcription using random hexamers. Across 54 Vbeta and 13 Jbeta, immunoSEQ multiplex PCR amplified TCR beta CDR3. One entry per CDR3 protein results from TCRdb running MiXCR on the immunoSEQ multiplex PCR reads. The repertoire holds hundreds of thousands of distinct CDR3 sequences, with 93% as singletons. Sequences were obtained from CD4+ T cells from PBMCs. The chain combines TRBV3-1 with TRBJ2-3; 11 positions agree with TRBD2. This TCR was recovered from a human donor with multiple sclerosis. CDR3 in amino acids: CASSPHGTSGLGTDTQYF. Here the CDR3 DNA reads TGTGCCAGCAGCCCCCACGGGACTAGCGGCTTAGGCACAGATACGCAGTATTTT.